The T cell receptor (beta chain) under discussion was sequenced for a study of beta chain features in type 1 diabetes. Overall study results and limits: TCRB CDR3s from Type 1 diabetes patients were moderately but significantly shorter in all four CD4+ subsets.

About this clone: Its antigen is unidentified.

The study reverse transcribed the entire isolated RNA, so it sequenced expressed TCRB transcripts. The method was immunoSEQ multiplex PCR; TCRdb's version includes in-frame clones alone and lacks a portion of them. Among 150,000 to 200,000 clones listed, 8% to 8.5% were seen once. Unmatched junction bases numbered 8, after V lost 4 bases and J lost 6 bases. Per the germline V gene, CDR1 is SGHRS and CDR2 is YFSETQ. The CDR3 has 14 amino acids. This receptor was obtained from a woman aged 18 to 35 with type 1 diabetes. Source material: central memory CD4+ T cells from blood. The chain links TRBV5-1 to TRBJ2-7; 9 positions match TRBD1. CDR3 residues: CASSEGQGGREQYF. The CDR3 region has the DNA TGCGCCAGCAGCGAGGGACAGGGAGGTCGCGAGCAGTACTTC.